Presented here are 8 T cell receptor beta chains from one specimen sequenced in a study of blood T cell repertoires in COVID-19. Repertoires were generated with immunoSEQ multiplex PCR, while TCRdb's copy carries only in-frame clones and drops some. The top ten hold about 3.9% of the sample, which has roughly 100,000 clones, 85% seen once. Sequenced: peripheral blood. The receptors were sampled from a man in his fifties or sixties with acute or convalescent COVID-19.

CDR3 in DNA: TGTGCCAGCAGCTTCCTCGCGGGAGGTTCCAATGAGCAGTTCTTC. This gives the protein CASSFLAGGSNEQFF. This chain links TRBV7-3 with TRBJ2-1, with 8 bases fitting TRBD2. With V trimmed by 3 bases and J by 6 bases, 7 bases remained unmatched. Germline assignment: CDR1 SGHTA and CDR2 FQGTGA. The CDR3 spans 15 residues.

The chain couples TRBV7-3 to TRBJ2-2; D possibly corresponds to TRBD2 (5 bases). V dropped 8 bases and J dropped 6 bases, with 16 bases sitting between them. CDR1 and CDR2 from the germline V gene are SGHTA and FQGTGA. This CDR3 has 14 amino acids. The CDR3 spells CASRTDETPGELFF. The CDR3 region has the DNA TGTGCCAGCCGGACTGACGAAACCCCCGGGGAGCTGTTTTTT.

The chain is built from TRBV7-3 and TRBJ2-3; D call uncertain. The CDR3 runs to 13 residues. Deletions cut 4 bases from V and 5 bases from J, with 10 bases between. The V gene's germline CDR1 is SGHTA and CDR2 FQGTGA. Written as DNA, the CDR3 is TGTGCCAGCAGCTCGTTAACCGGAGATACGCAGTATTTT. It is translated as CASSSLTGDTQYF. The full variable domain, its missing parts supplied by reference TRBV7-3 and TRBJ2-3, is GAGVSQTPSNKVTEKGKYVELRCDPISGHTALYWYRQSLGQGPEFLIYFQGTGAADDSGLPNDRFFAVRPEGSVSTLKIQRTERGDSAVYLCASSSLTGDTQYFGPGTRLTVL.

This chain uses TRBV27 with TRBJ2-5; D not resolved. The CDR3 runs 13 residues. CDR1 is MNHEY and CDR2 is SMNVEV in the germline V gene (reference sequence). Trimming left V 3 bases short and J 4 bases short, with 9 bases between. The CDR3 spells CASSFQTRETQYF. The CDR3 region has the DNA TGTGCCAGCAGTTTTCAAACAAGAGAGACCCAGTACTTC.

The table lists this clone with a few counts. This chain connects TRBV28 to TRBJ1-5; a weak D match, TRBD1 (6 bases). Germline V lookup: CDR1 MDHEN, CDR2 SYDVKM. Trimming stripped 3 bases from V and 0 bases from J, with 27 bases between. This CDR3 spans 21 amino acids. Here the CDR3 DNA reads TGTGCCAGCAGTTTTAATCGGGTAAACAGGGAACCCCGACATAGCAATCAGCCCCAGCATTTT. This translates into CASSFNRVNREPRHSNQPQHF.

The chain links TRBV10-1 to TRBJ1-4; 7 bases are a match to TRBD1. The V and J ends lost 5 bases and 8 bases, in that order; junction bases with no gene match: 5. Looked up from germline, CDR1 is WNHNN and CDR2 is SYGVQD (reference sequence). The CDR3 sequence is 13 residues long. CDR3 nucleotides: TGCGCCAGCAGTCCGCAGGGGGTGGAAAAACTGTTTTTT. Translation: CASSPQGVEKLFF.

This clone showed up just a few times. The chain is built from TRBV10-3 and TRBJ2-3; D may be TRBD2 (6 bases). This CDR3 spans 17 amino acids. Germline CDR1 ENHRY, CDR2 SYGVKD. Trimming shortened V by 5 bases and J by 2 bases, and 20 bases separated the two germline ends. This CDR3 reads CAISSLSTRGATDTQYF. In DNA form, the CDR3 reads TGTGCCATCAGTTCACTGTCGACTAGAGGCGCCACAGATACGCAGTATTTT.

This chain uses TRBV11-3 with TRBJ1-6; maybe TRBD1 (5 bases). V gave up 3 bases and J gave up 0 bases, with 9 bases separating them. There are 16 residues in the CDR3. From germline, CDR1 is SGHNT and CDR2 YENEEA. The CDR3 reads CASSFRGSSYNSPLHF. In DNA, the CDR3 is TGTGCCAGCAGCTTTCGGGGGAGCTCCTATAATTCACCCCTCCACTTT.